These T cell receptor beta chains were read from a single sample in a study of blood T cell repertoires in COVID-19. Assay: immunoSEQ multiplex PCR; the TCRdb copy retains only in-frame clones and omits some. Of approximately 300,000 clones in the sample, around 90% were seen once. Material: peripheral blood. Receptors were obtained from a woman aged 40 to 55 with acute or convalescent COVID-19. CDR3s leave out the opening cysteine and the closing phenylalanine or tryptophan. Fields, in order: V gene, clone size, CDR3 protein. Size is stated for part of the rows, as once, few or many counts, or as a class when the clone is expanded.

V: TRBV9; size: once; CDR3: ASSVGDRGYTEAF
V: TRBV3-1/TRBV3-2; size: .; CDR3: ASSQVGGNTEAF
V: TRBV2; size: .; CDR3: ASSEVGYGGDTIY
V: TRBV19; size: .; CDR3: ASTTPHRGPGANVLT
V: TRBV6-6; size: .; CDR3: ASSPGQWNTEAF
V: TRBV11-2; size: .; CDR3: ASSRNFNQPQH
V: TRBV5-8; size: .; CDR3: ASSPRQARSF
V: TRBV6-5; size: .; CDR3: ASSYRGTGGETQY
V: TRBV5-4; size: .; CDR3: ASSLTTTGPEQF
V: TRBV5-1; size: .; CDR3: ASSEGGPDTQY
V: TRBV2; size: .; CDR3: ASSRRTGDSNQPQH
V: TRBV2; size: .; CDR3: ASSPGTHSGNTIY
V: TRBV12-5; size: .; CDR3: ASGLVLEGTGEKLF
V: TRBV3-1/TRBV3-2; size: .; CDR3: ASSPTEGYSGNTIY
V: TRBV5-4; size: .; CDR3: ASSLEPPSYNSPLH
V: TRBV4-1; size: .; CDR3: ASSQTGMGQPQH
V: TRBV5-1; size: .; CDR3: ASSFSQGRVNYGYT
V: TRBV5-4; size: .; CDR3: ASSQQGVYGYT
V: TRBV6-4; size: .; CDR3: ASSDDGENTEAF
V: TRBV19; size: .; CDR3: ASSISANTGELF
V: TRBV15; size: .; CDR3: ATSRDVGTAFDEQF
V: TRBV29-1; size: .; CDR3: SVNTGGLGEKLF
V: TRBV6-5; size: .; CDR3: ASSYLRGGGETQY
V: TRBV7-3; size: .; CDR3: ASSLPSGGPNTGELF
V: TRBV24-1; size: .; CDR3: ATSDFGTGGSFEMF
V: TRBV7-8; size: .; CDR3: ASSPVSGTSGVNEQF
V: TRBV11-2; size: .; CDR3: ASSLAIQGSHYGYT
V: TRBV3-1/TRBV3-2; size: once; CDR3: ASSHQTGYSGNTIY
V: TRBV15; size: .; CDR3: ATSPTSDQETQY